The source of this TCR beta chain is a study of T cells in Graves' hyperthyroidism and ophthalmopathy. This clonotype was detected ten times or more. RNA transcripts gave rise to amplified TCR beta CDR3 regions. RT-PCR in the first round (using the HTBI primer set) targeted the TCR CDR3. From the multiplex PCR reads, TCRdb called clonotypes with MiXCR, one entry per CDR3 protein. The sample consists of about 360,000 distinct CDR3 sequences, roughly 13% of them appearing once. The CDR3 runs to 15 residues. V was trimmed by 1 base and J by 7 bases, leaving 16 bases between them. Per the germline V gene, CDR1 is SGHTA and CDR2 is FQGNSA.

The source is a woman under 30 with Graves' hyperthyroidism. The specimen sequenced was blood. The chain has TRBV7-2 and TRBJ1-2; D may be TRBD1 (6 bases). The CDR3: CASSLDGLRGGGYTF. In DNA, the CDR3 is TGTGCCAGCAGCTTAGACGGGCTTAGGGGGGGTGGCTACACCTTC. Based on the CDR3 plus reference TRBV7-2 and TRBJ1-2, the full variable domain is GAGVSQSPSNKVTEKGKDVELRCDPISGHTALYWYRQSLGQGLEFLIYFQGNSAPDKSGLPSDRFSAERTGGSVSTLTIQRTQQEDSAVYLCASSLDGLRGGGYTFGSGTRLTVV.